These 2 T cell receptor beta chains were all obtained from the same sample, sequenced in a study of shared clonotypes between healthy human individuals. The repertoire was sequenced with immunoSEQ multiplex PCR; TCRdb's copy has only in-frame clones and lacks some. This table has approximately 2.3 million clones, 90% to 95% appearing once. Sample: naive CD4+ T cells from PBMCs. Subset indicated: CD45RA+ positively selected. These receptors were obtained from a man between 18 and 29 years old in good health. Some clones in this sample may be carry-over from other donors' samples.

The CDR3 coding sequence is TGTGCCTGGAATCGAGCGGGAGGGCGTCGAGGCTACGAGCAGTACTTC. Its translation: CAWNRAGGRRGYEQYF. The gene calls are TRBV30 and TRBJ2-7; 10 bases line up with TRBD2. The CDR3 has 16 residues. Germline values: CDR1 GTSNPN, CDR2 SVGIG (reference sequence). The V gene end was trimmed by 4 bases and the J gene end by 3 bases; junction bases not matched to a gene: 12.

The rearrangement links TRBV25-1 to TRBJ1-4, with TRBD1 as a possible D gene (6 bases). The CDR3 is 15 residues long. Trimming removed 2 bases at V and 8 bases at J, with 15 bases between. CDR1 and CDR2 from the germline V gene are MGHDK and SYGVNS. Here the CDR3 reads CASSEAGRGGEKLFF. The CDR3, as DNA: TGTGCCAGCAGTGAAGCCGGGAGGGGGGGCGAAAAACTGTTTTTT.